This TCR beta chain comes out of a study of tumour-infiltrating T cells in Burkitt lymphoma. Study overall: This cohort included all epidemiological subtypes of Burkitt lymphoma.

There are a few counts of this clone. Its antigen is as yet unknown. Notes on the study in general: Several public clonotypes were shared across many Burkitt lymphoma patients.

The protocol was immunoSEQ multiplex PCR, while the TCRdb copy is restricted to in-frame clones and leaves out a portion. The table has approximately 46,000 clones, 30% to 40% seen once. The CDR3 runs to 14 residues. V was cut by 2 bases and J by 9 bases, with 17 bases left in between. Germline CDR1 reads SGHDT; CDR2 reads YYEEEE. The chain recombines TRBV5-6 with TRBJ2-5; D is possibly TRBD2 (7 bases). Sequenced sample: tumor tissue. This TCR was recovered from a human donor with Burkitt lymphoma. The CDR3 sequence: CASSFRGGRVSQYF. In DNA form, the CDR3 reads TGTGCCAGCAGCTTTAGGGGGGGGCGTGTGTCCCAGTACTTC.